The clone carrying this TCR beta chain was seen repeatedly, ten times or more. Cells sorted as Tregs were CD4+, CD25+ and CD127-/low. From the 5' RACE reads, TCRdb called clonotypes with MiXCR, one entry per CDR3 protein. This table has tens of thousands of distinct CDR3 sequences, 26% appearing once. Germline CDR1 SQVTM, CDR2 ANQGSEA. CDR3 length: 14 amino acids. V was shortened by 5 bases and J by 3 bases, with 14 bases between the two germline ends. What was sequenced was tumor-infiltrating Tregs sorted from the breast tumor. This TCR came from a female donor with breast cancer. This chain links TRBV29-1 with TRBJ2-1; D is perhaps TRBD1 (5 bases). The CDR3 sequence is CSVYPIQGYNEQFF. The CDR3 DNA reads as TGCAGCGTTTACCCGATTCAGGGCTACAATGAGCAGTTCTTC.